This T cell receptor beta chain was sequenced in a study of OX40 agonist ivuxolimab in advanced cancers. This clone was counted once. The antigen remains undetermined. Clones were read by immunoSEQ multiplex PCR, and TCRdb kept only the in-frame ones, dropping some. The sample yields over 100,000 clones, about nine tenths seen once. Study-level results: Some nonresponders likewise displayed low normalized T-cell clonal expansion.

This TCR came from an adult with an advanced solid tumor such as melanoma, head and neck, liver or kidney cancer. The sample consisted of CD4+ or CD8+ T cells sorted from blood, taken in a trial of the OX40 agonist ivuxolimab.

The CDR3 loop reads CASSLVGFEQYF. As DNA, the CDR3 is TGTGCCAGCAGCTTAGTAGGGTTCGAGCAGTACTTC. The genes are TRBV7-9 and TRBJ2-7; no definite D call. From germline, CDR1 is SEHNR and CDR2 FQNEAQ (reference sequence). V was clipped by 1 base and J by 6 bases, with 7 bases between them. The CDR3 sequence is 12 residues long.